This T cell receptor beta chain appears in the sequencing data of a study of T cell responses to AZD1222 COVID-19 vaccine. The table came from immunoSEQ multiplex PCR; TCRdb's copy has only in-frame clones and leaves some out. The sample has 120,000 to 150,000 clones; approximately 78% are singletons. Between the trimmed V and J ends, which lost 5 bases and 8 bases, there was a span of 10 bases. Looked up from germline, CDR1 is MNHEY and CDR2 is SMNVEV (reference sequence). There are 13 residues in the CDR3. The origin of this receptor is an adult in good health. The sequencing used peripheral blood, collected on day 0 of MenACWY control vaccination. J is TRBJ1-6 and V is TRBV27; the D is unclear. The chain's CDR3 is CASSLRLYSPLHF. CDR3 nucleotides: TGTGCCAGCAGTCTCAGACTGTATTCACCCCTCCACTTT.